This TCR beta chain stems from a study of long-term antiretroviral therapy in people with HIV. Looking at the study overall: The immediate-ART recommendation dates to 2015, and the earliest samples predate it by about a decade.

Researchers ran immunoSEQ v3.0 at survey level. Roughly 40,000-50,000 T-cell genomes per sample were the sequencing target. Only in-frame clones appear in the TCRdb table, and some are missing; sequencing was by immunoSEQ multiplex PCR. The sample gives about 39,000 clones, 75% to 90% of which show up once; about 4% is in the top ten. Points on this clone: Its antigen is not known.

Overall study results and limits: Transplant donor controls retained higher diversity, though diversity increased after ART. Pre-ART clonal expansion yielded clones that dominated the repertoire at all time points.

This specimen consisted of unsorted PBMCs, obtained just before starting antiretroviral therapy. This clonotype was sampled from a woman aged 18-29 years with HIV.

The CDR3 DNA is TGCGCCAGCAGCCAAGATCAGGGAGGCTTTCAGCCCCAGCATTTT. Translation gives CASSQDQGGFQPQHF. The gene calls are TRBV4-3 and TRBJ1-5; weak D call: TRBD1 (5 bases). Looked up from germline, CDR1 is LGHNA and CDR2 is YSLEER. With 0 bases removed from V and 6 bases from J, the gap between germline ends came to 12 bases. CDR3 length: 15 amino acids.